This is a list of T cell receptor beta chains from one sample in a study of T cell repertoires in cytomegalovirus infection. TCRdb re-called the reads through MiXCR, storing one row per CDR3 protein. This table holds some 300,000 distinct CDR3 sequences, about 8.8% found once. Input material: PBMCs. These receptor sequences come from a human donor in good health (CMV status not recorded). Some clones in this sample may be carry-over from other donors' samples. Each CDR3 is given with its conserved first and last residue. A D gene is named only where the DNA matches it firmly. Clone size is not always given. Where it is, it says once, few, many or a class for expanded clones.

cdr3_nt	cdr3_aa	j_call	d_call	clone_size	v_call
TGCAGTGCTGAACCTCCAGGGAATGAGCAGTTCTTC	CSAEPPGNEQFF	TRBJ2-1	.	many	TRBV20-1
TGCAGTGCTAGAGACGACCTACAAGAGACCCAGTACTTC	CSARDDLQETQYF	TRBJ2-5	.	.	TRBV20-1
TGCGCCAGCAGCCCCTCAAGTAGCACAGATACGCAGTATTTT	CASSPSSSTDTQYF	TRBJ2-3	.	.	TRBV5-1
TGTGCCAGCAGTTCGGGACAGGACCGACTCACCGGGGAGCTGTTTTTT	CASSSGQDRLTGELFF	TRBJ2-2	TRBD1	few	TRBV27
TGTGCCAGAGGGGCAGGACCCACATCGTGGAACACTGAAGCTTTCTTT	CARGAGPTSWNTEAFF	TRBJ1-1	.	few	TRBV25-1
TGTGCCACCAGGGAAGGGAACACTGAAGCTTTCTTT	CATREGNTEAFF	TRBJ1-1	.	many	TRBV25-1
TGCGCCAGCAGCCAAACAGGGCAAGAGACCCAGTACTTC	CASSQTGQETQYF	TRBJ2-5	.	many	TRBV5-1
TGCAGCGTTAACGAAATGAACATTCAGTACTTC	CSVNEMNIQYF	TRBJ2-4	.	many	TRBV29-1
TGTGCCACCAGTGATTTGTCGTTCAATGAGCAGTTCTTC	CATSDLSFNEQFF	TRBJ2-1	.	many	TRBV24-1
TGTGCCAGCACCTTCGGAGGTCAGAGTTATGGCTACACCTTC	CASTFGGQSYGYTF	TRBJ1-2	.	many	TRBV25-1
TGTGCCAGCAGCTTAATGGTGGGACTACCCGGGGAGCTGTTTTTT	CASSLMVGLPGELFF	TRBJ2-2	TRBD2	many	TRBV7-3
TGTGCCAGCAGTTTTAGGCATCTTAGCAATCAGCCCCAGCATTTT	CASSFRHLSNQPQHF	TRBJ1-5	.	many	TRBV12-3/TRBV12-4
TGTGCCAGCAGCCCTTTTCTGGGGGCAGCGCCTAACTATGGCTACACCTTC	CASSPFLGAAPNYGYTF	TRBJ1-2	.	few	TRBV14
TGTGCCGTCGGGGGCTTCACCGGGGAGCTGTTTTTT	CAVGGFTGELFF	TRBJ2-2	.	many	TRBV2
TGCGCCAGCAGCCTCTCCGGGGGTGGCCAAGAGACCCAGTACTTC	CASSLSGGGQETQYF	TRBJ2-5	.	many	TRBV4-1
TGTGCCAGCAGACAAGACAGGGGCCACCCCCCTGGGGCCAACGTCCTGACTTTC	CASRQDRGHPPGANVLTF	TRBJ2-6	TRBD1	many	TRBV12-3/TRBV12-4
TGTGCCAGCAGTTTCTCGACTAGCGGGGCGGGAACCTACAATGAGCAGTTCTTC	CASSFSTSGAGTYNEQFF	TRBJ2-1	TRBD2	many	TRBV12-3/TRBV12-4
TGTGCCAGCAGCTCAGGCGGCATGGGGAGCACAGATACGCAGTATTTT	CASSSGGMGSTDTQYF	TRBJ2-3	.	many	TRBV7-2
TGCAGTGCTCCTAGTCTAGCGGGGTCCTACAATGAGCAGTTCTTC	CSAPSLAGSYNEQFF	TRBJ2-1	TRBD2	many	TRBV20-1
TGCAGTGCCACGACCGGGGGTGCCTACAATGAGCAGTTCTTC	CSATTGGAYNEQFF	TRBJ2-1	.	many	TRBV20-1
TGTGCCAGCAGCCCCCCGGGGAGGTCACAAGAGACCCAGTACTTC	CASSPPGRSQETQYF	TRBJ2-5	.	many	TRBV11-2
TGCAGCGTTGAACCGGTGCTGGGTGTCACTGAAGCTTTCTTT	CSVEPVLGVTEAFF	TRBJ1-1	.	few	TRBV29-1
TGCGCCAGCAGCGGCGGGGGGCCAGATACGCAGTATTTT	CASSGGGPDTQYF	TRBJ2-3	TRBD2	.	TRBV5-1
TGTGCCAGCAGCCGGGGGAATCAGCCCCAGCATTTT	CASSRGNQPQHF	TRBJ1-5	.	many	TRBV7-6
TGCAGTGCTAGAGATGAAGAGCGGGGGGGAGATGAGCAGTTCTTC	CSARDEERGGDEQFF	TRBJ2-1	TRBD2	.	TRBV20-1
TGTGCCAGCAGCTTGTGGACGGAGGGTACTGAAGCTTTCTTT	CASSLWTEGTEAFF	TRBJ1-1	.	many	TRBV7-2
TGTGCCAGCTCAGCAGCGAACACCGGGGAGCTGTTTTTT	CASSAANTGELFF	TRBJ2-2	.	.	TRBV18
TGTGCCATCAGTGAGTTATTAGCGGGGGCCGGAGAGACCCAGTACTTC	CAISELLAGAGETQYF	TRBJ2-5	TRBD2	few	TRBV10-3
TGCGCCAGCAGCCAAGATCCCCTTACGATCACAGATACGCAGTATTTT	CASSQDPLTITDTQYF	TRBJ2-3	.	.	TRBV4-1
TGCAGCGTTGACCGGGGGGGGTCCTACAATGAGCAGTTCTTC	CSVDRGGSYNEQFF	TRBJ2-1	TRBD2	.	TRBV29-1
TGCGCCAGCAGTGCCTCGACAGGCTACGAGCAGTACTTC	CASSASTGYEQYF	TRBJ2-7	.	many	TRBV10-1
TGCAGCCACCGGACTAGCGGGGGATCAGATACGCAGTATTTT	CSHRTSGGSDTQYF	TRBJ2-3	TRBD2	.	TRBV29-1
TGTGCCACCAGTGCTGAGTTGGACTATGGCTACACCTTC	CATSAELDYGYTF	TRBJ1-2	.	many	TRBV24-1
TGTGCCAGCAGTGAGACGGTCTTCGGCACAGATACGCAGTATTTT	CASSETVFGTDTQYF	TRBJ2-3	.	many	TRBV6-1
TGCAGCGTTGAAGGGGAGGACAGGCGCGAGAATGAAGCTTTCTTT	CSVEGEDRRENEAFF	TRBJ1-1	TRBD1	many	TRBV29-1
TGTGCTAGTGGTTTGGTCTCCTACGACAGGCCCCATGGCTACACCTTC	CASGLVSYDRPHGYTF	TRBJ1-2	.	many	TRBV12-5